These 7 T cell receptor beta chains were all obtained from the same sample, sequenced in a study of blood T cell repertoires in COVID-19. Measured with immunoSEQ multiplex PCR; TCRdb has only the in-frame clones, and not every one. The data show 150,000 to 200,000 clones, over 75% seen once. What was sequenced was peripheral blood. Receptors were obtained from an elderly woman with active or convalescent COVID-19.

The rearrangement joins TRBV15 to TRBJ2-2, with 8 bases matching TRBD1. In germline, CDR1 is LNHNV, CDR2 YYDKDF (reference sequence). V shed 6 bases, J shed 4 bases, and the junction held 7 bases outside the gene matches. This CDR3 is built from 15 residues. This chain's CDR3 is CATRKDRVATGELFF. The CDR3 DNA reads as TGTGCCACCAGGAAGGACAGGGTGGCCACCGGGGAGCTGTTTTTT.

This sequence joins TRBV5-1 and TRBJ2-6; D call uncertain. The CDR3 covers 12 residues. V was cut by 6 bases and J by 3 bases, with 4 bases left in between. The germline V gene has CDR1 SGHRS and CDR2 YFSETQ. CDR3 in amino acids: CASTRGANVLTF. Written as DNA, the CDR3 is TGCGCCAGCACCCGTGGGGCCAACGTCCTGACTTTC.

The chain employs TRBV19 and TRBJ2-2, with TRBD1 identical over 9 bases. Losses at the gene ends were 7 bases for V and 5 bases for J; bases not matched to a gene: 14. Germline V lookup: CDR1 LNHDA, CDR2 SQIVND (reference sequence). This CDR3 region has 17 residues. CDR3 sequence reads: CASTPGAGQGITGELFF. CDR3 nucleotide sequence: TGTGCCAGTACCCCAGGGGCGGGACAGGGAATAACCGGGGAGCTGTTTTTT.

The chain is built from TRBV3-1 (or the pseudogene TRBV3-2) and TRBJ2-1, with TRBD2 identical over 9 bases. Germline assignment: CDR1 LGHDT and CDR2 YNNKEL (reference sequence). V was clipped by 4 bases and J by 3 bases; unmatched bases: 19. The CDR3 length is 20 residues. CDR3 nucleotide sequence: TGTGCCAGCAGCCCTGCTCGTCCTAGCGGGGCACCCCTCAACTACAATGAGCAGTTCTTC. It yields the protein CASSPARPSGAPLNYNEQFF.

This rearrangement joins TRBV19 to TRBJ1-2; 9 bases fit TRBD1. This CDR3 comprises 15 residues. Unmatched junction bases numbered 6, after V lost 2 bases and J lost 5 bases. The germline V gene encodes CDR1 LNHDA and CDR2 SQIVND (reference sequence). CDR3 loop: CASSIWDRVRYGYTF. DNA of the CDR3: TGTGCCAGTAGTATATGGGACAGGGTGAGATATGGCTACACCTTC. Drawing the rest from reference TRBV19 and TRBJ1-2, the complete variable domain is DGGITQSPKYLFRKEGQNVTLSCEQNLNHDAMYWYRQDPGQGLRLIYYSQIVNDFQKGDIAEGYSVSREKKESFPLTVTSAQKNPTAFYLCASSIWDRVRYGYTFGSGTRLTVV.

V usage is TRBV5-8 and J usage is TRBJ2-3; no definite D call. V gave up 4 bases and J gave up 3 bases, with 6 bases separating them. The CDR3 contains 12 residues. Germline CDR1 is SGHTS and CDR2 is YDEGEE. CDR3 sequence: CASSLPTDTQYF. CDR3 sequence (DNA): TGTGCCAGCAGCCTTCCTACAGATACGCAGTATTTT. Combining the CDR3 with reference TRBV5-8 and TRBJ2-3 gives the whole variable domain EAGVTQSPTHLIKTRGQQATLRCSPISGHTSVYWYQQALGLGLQFLLWYDEGEERNRGNFPPRFSGRQFPNYSSELNVNALELEDSALYLCASSLPTDTQYFGPGTRLTVL.

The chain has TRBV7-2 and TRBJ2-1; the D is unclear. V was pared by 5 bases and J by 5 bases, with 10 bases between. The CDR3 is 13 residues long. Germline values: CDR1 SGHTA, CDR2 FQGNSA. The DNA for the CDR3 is TGTGCCAGCAGCGAGAATGCCAACAATGAGCAGTTCTTC. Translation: CASSENANNEQFF.